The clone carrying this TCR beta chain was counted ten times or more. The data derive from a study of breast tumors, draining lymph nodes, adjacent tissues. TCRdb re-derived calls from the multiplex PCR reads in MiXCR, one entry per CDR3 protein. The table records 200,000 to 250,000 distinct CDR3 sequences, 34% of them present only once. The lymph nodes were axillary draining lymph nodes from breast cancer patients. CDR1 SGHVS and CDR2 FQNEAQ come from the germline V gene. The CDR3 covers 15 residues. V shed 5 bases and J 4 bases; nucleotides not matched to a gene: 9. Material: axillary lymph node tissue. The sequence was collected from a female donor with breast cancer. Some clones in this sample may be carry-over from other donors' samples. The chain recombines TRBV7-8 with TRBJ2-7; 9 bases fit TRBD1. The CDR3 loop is CASSLGQGNVYEQYF. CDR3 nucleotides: TGTGCCAGCAGCCTAGGACAGGGGAACGTGTACGAGCAGTACTTC.